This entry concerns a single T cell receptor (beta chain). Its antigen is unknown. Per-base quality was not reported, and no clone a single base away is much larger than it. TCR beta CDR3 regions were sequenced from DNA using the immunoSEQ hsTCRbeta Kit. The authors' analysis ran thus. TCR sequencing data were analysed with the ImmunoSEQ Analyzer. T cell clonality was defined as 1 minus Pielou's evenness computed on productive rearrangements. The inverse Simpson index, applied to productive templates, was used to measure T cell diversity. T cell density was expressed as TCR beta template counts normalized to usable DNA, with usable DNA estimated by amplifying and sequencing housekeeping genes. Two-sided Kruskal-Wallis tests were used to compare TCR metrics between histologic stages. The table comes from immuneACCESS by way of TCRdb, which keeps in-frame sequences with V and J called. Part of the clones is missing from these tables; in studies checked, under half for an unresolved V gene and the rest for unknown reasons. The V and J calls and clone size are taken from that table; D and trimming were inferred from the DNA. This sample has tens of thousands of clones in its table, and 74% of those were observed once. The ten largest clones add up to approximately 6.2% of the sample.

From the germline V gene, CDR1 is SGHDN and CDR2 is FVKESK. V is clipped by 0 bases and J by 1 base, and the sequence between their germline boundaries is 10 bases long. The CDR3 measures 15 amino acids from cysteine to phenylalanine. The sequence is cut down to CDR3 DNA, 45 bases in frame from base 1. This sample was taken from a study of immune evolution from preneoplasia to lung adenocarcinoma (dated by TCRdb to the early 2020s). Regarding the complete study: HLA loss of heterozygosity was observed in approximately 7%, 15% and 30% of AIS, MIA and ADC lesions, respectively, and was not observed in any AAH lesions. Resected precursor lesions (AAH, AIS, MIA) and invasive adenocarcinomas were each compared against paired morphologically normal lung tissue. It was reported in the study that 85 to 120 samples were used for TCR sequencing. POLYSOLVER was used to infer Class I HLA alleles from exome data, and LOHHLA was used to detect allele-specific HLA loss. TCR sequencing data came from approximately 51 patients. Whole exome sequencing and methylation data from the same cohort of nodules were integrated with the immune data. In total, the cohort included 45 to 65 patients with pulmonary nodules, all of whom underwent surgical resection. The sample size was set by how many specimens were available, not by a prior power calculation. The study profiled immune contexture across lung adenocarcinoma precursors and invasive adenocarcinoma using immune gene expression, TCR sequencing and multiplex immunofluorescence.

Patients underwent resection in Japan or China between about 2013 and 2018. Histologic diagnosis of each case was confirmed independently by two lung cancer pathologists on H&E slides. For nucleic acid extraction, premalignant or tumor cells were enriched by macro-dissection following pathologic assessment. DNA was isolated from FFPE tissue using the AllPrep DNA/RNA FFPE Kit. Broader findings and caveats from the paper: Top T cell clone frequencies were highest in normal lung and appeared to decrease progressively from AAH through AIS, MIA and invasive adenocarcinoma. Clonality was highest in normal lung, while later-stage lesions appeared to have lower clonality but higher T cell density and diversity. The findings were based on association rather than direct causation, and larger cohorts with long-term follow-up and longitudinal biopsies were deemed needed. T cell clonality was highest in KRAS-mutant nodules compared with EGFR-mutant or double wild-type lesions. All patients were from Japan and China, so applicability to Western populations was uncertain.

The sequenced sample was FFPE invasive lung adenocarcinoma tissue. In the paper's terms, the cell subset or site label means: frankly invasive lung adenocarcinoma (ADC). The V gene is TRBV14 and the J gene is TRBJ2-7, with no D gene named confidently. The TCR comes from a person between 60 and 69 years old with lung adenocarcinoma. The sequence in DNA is TGTGCCAGCAGCCAAGATCTTAGCAGTTCCTACGAGCAGTACTTC. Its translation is CASSQDLSSSYEQYF. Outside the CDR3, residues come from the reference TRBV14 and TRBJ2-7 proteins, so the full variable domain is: EAGVTQFPSHSVIEKGQTVTLRCDPISGHDNLYWYRRVMGKEIKFLLHFVKESKQDESGMPNNRFLAERTGGTYSTLKVQPAELEDSGVYFCASSQDLSSSYEQYFGPGTRLTVT.